Below, 14 T cell receptor beta chains from the same sample are listed, as sequenced in a study of blood T cell repertoires in COVID-19. Sequencing used immunoSEQ multiplex PCR; TCRdb keeps in-frame clones, though not all of them. The sample yields around 250,000 clones, about 82% seen once. Sequenced material: peripheral blood. The origin of the receptors is a woman older than 75 with COVID-19, enrolled during active disease.

V usage is TRBV6-5 and J usage is TRBJ1-2; 10 nucleotides match TRBD1. The V gene end was trimmed by 6 bases and the J gene end by 4 bases; junction bases not matched to a gene: 5. The CDR3 contains 14 residues. The germline V gene has CDR1 MNHEY and CDR2 SVGAGI. In DNA form, the CDR3 reads TGTGCCAGCAGCTCGGGACAGGGGATCTATGGCTACACCTTC. Translating gives CASSSGQGIYGYTF.

The rearrangement uses TRBV6-2 or TRBV6-3 and TRBJ1-3; maybe TRBD1 (5 bases). The CDR3 runs to 16 residues. Germline V gene lookup returns CDR1 MNHEY and CDR2 SVGEGT. V was clipped by 0 bases and J by 1 base, with 10 bases between them. In DNA form, the CDR3 reads TGTGCCAGCAGTTACTCGACCCGGGGGTCTGGAAACACCATATATTTT. As protein: CASSYSTRGSGNTIYF.

The chain recombines TRBV15 with TRBJ1-4; TRBD1 might be the D (6 bases). The CDR3 runs to 15 residues. V lost 0 bases and J 3 bases, leaving 8 bases between the germline ends. Germline V gene data show CDR1 as LNHNV and CDR2 as YYDKDF (reference sequence). The CDR3 DNA reads as TGTGCCACCAGCAGAGATGCAGGGGCTAATGAAAAACTGTTTTTT. The encoded protein is CATSRDAGANEKLFF. Drawing the rest from reference TRBV15 and TRBJ1-4, the complete variable domain is DAMVIQNPRYQVTQFGKPVTLSCSQTLNHNVMYWYQQKSSQAPKLLFHYYDKDFNNEADTPDNFQSRRPNTSFCFLDIRSPGLGDTAMYLCATSRDAGANEKLFFGSGTQLSVL.

This clone was observed a few times. The V gene is TRBV9, the J gene TRBJ1-1; TRBD1 agrees at 8 bases. Losses at the gene ends were 4 bases for V and 0 bases for J; bases not matched to a gene: 8. The CDR3 extends over 16 amino acids. CDR1 and CDR2 from the germline V gene are SGDLS and YYNGEE. The CDR3 DNA reads as TGTGCCAGCAGCACGGGGCTGGGACAGGTGAACACTGAAGCTTTCTTT. Its protein is CASSTGLGQVNTEAFF.

V is TRBV6-5 and J is TRBJ2-3, with D maybe TRBD2 (5 bases). The V gene lost 6 bases and the J gene lost 0 bases, with 10 bases spanning the gap. The length of the CDR3 is 14 residues. Germline V gene data show CDR1 as MNHEY and CDR2 as SVGAGI. The CDR3 DNA reads TGTGCCAGCAGCCCGAGGGTTAGCACAGATACGCAGTATTTT. The encoded protein is CASSPRVSTDTQYF.

V gene TRBV11-2 combines with J gene TRBJ2-1, with D possibly matching TRBD2 (7 bases). This CDR3 has 14 amino acids. V was pared by 5 bases and J by 6 bases, with 14 bases between. Germline loops: CDR1 SGHAT, CDR2 FQNNGV. The CDR3, as DNA: TGTGCCAGCAGCGTCGGGGGGCTCCTCAATGAGCAGTTCTTC. Encoded protein: CASSVGGLLNEQFF. Full variable domain (missing parts from reference TRBV11-2 and TRBJ2-1): EAGVAQSPRYKIIEKRQSVAFWCNPISGHATLYWYQQILGQGPKLLIQFQNNGVVDDSQLPKDRFSAERLKGVDSTLKIQPAKLEDSAVYLCASSVGGLLNEQFFGPGTRLTVL.

Worth noting for this clone: In the same sample, other DNA sequences code for this CDR3. The chain carries TRBV6-5 and TRBJ1-2; D remains ambiguous. Germline CDR1 is MNHEY and CDR2 is SVGAGI. CDR3 length: 14 amino acids. V lost 5 bases to trimming and J lost 5 bases, with 15 bases between them. The CDR3 DNA sequence: TGTGCCAGCAGTCCTCGTGCGGGGTCGTATGGCTACACCTTC. Residues: CASSPRAGSYGYTF.

The V gene is TRBV27, the J gene TRBJ1-4; TRBD1 aligns across 7 bases. This CDR3 has 15 residues. From germline, CDR1 is MNHEY and CDR2 SMNVEV (reference sequence). With V trimmed by 6 bases and J by 2 bases, 6 bases remained unmatched. CDR3 sequence (DNA): TGTGCCAGCAGCATCAGGGGGGCGACTAATGAAAAACTGTTTTTT. It specifies CASSIRGATNEKLFF. Full variable domain (missing parts from reference TRBV27 and TRBJ1-4): EAQVTQNPRYLITVTGKKLTVTCSQNMNHEYMSWYRQDPGLGLRQIYYSMNVEVTDKGDVPEGYKVSRKEKRNFPLILESPSPNQTSLYFCASSIRGATNEKLFFGSGTQLSVL.

This clone turned up a few times. The V gene is TRBV4-1, the J gene TRBJ1-3; 7 nucleotides match TRBD1. Germline CDR1 MGHRA, CDR2 YSYEKL. CDR3 length equals 16 residues. Unmatched junction bases numbered 6, after V lost 1 base and J lost 3 bases. This CDR3 is CASSQGQGSIGNTIYF. The CDR3 DNA follows: TGCGCCAGCAGCCAAGGACAGGGTTCCATTGGAAACACCATATATTTT.

This chain links TRBV5-5 with TRBJ2-1; maybe TRBD1 (5 bases). This CDR3 is 14 amino acids long. Deletions cut 2 bases from V and 10 bases from J, with 16 bases between. From germline, CDR1 is SGHKS and CDR2 YYEKEE (reference sequence). The CDR3 loop reads CASSFGQGAWEQFF. DNA of the CDR3: TGTGCCAGCAGCTTCGGGCAGGGTGCATGGGAGCAGTTCTTC.

The chain couples TRBV7-8 to TRBJ2-5, with TRBD2 as a possible D gene (5 bases). The V gene's germline CDR1 is SGHVS and CDR2 FQNEAQ. The germline V and J ends were trimmed by 2 bases and 2 bases, with 15 bases remaining between them. This CDR3 is 16 amino acids long. CDR3 sequence: CASSLWSGREQETQYF. CDR3 sequence (DNA): TGTGCCAGCAGCTTATGGTCGGGAAGGGAGCAAGAGACCCAGTACTTC.

V usage is TRBV7-2 and J usage is TRBJ1-2; possibly TRBD1 for D (6 bases). Germline values: CDR1 SGHTA, CDR2 FQGNSA. The CDR3 is 13 amino acids. Trimming stripped 6 bases from V and 4 bases from J, with 12 bases between. Here the CDR3 reads CASRSTGFYGYTF. Here the CDR3 DNA reads TGTGCCAGCAGATCGACAGGTTTCTATGGCTACACCTTC.

This clone was seen just once. This chain connects TRBV24-1 to TRBJ1-5; D remains unclear. CDR1 KGHDR and CDR2 SFDVKD come from the germline V gene. V was clipped by 1 base and J by 7 bases, with 10 bases between them. The CDR3 sequence is 14 residues long. The CDR3 sequence is CATSDFAVRQPQHF. The CDR3 DNA follows: TGTGCCACCAGTGATTTTGCGGTCCGGCAGCCCCAGCATTTT.

This clone was recorded only once. The V gene is TRBV5-1, the J gene TRBJ1-1, with 7 nucleotides matching TRBD1. The junction had 6 bases not matched to a gene; V was cut back by 4 bases and J by 3 bases. The CDR3 length is 14 residues. From germline, CDR1 is SGHRS and CDR2 YFSETQ. The CDR3 DNA follows: TGCGCCAGCAGCCAGGGGGGTCTAGACACTGAAGCTTTCTTT. It is translated as CASSQGGLDTEAFF.